The 21 T cell receptor beta chains listed next were all sequenced from one sample in a study of cytomegalovirus exposure and HLA in healthy donors. PCR employed 60 Vbeta and 13 Jbeta primers. Clones were read by immunoSEQ multiplex PCR, and TCRdb kept only the in-frame ones, dropping some. The sample gives 170,000 or so clones, around 80% of which show up once; about 7% is in the top ten. The sample was PBMCs. Receptor source: a young man in good health and CMV-seropositive.

V usage is TRBV11-3 and J usage is TRBJ2-3; the match to TRBD2 covers 7 bases. The CDR3 covers 16 residues. The V gene end was trimmed by 5 bases and the J gene end by 4 bases; junction bases not matched to a gene: 12. Germline loops: CDR1 SGHNT, CDR2 YENEEA. Here the CDR3 DNA reads TGTGCCAGCAGCCCGCAGCGGGACTTAAATGCAGATACGCAGTATTTT. Translation gives CASSPQRDLNADTQYF. Based on the CDR3 plus reference TRBV11-3 and TRBJ2-3, the full variable domain is EAGVVQSPRYKIIEKKQPVAFWCNPISGHNTLYWYLQNLGQGPELLIRYENEEAVDDSQLPKDRFSAERLKGVDSTLKIQPAELGDSAVYLCASSPQRDLNADTQYFGPGTRLTVL.

The chain recombines TRBV19 with TRBJ2-1; the D gene is possibly TRBD2 (7 bases). The CDR3 loop spans 15 amino acids. The V end was cut by 1 base, the J end by 8 bases, with 15 bases between. The V gene's germline CDR1 is LNHDA and CDR2 SQIVND (reference sequence). CDR3 residues: CASSIVGGGVDEQFF. The CDR3 coding sequence is TGTGCCAGTAGTATAGTTGGGGGGGGCGTGGATGAGCAGTTCTTC.

The genes are TRBV7-2 and TRBJ2-5, with 9 bases matching TRBD2. The J call may be incorrect, as the DNA end agrees better with TRBJ2-7. Germline V lookup: CDR1 SGHTA, CDR2 FQGNSA. The CDR3 has 15 amino acids. The chain's CDR3 is CASSLSGRPPYEQYF. In DNA, the CDR3 is TGTGCCAGCAGCCTCAGCGGGAGGCCCCCCTACGAGCAGTACTTC.

V is TRBV7-8 and J is TRBJ1-1, with 9 bases matching TRBD1. Germline V gene sequence: CDR1 SGHVS, CDR2 FQNEAQ. V trimming: 4 bases; J trimming: 4 bases; junction bases outside the gene matches: 4. The CDR3 totals 14 residues. CDR3 sequence: CASSSNRGPTEAFF. CDR3 DNA sequence: TGTGCCAGCAGCTCAAACAGGGGGCCCACTGAAGCTTTCTTT.

The V and J genes are TRBV5-1 and TRBJ1-2, with D perhaps matching TRBD1 (6 bases). CDR1 is SGHRS and CDR2 is YFSETQ in the germline V gene. This CDR3 is 14 amino acids long. V was cut by 0 bases and J by 4 bases, with 10 bases left in between. The CDR3, as DNA: TGCGCCAGCAGCTTGGGACAGGCCACCTATGGCTACACCTTC. Translating gives CASSLGQATYGYTF.

The chain links TRBV29-1 to TRBJ2-7; the D gene is possibly TRBD1 (6 bases). There are 19 residues in the CDR3. Germline CDR1 SQVTM, CDR2 ANQGSEA. Trimming pared 0 bases from V and 0 bases from J, leaving 24 bases between. As DNA, the CDR3 is TGCAGCGTTGAAGATCGAGGACAGCACTCCCTGCCCCTCTCCTACGAGCAGTACTTC. This sequence encodes CSVEDRGQHSLPLSYEQYF.

The chain uses TRBV5-1 and TRBJ2-5, with 10 bases identical to TRBD1. Per germline, CDR1 SGHRS and CDR2 YFSETQ. V lost 7 bases, J lost 5 bases, and 11 bases stayed unmatched. CDR3 size: 15 residues. CDR3 residues: CASHDRDRGYETQYF. CDR3 nucleotide sequence: TGCGCCAGCCATGACCGGGACAGGGGATATGAGACCCAGTACTTC.

The chain carries TRBV27 and TRBJ1-2; the D gene is possibly TRBD1 (6 bases). The CDR3 extends over 17 amino acids. Germline V gene lookup returns CDR1 MNHEY and CDR2 SMNVEV (reference sequence). V was clipped by 3 bases and J by 3 bases, with 20 bases between them. CDR3 DNA: TGTGCCAGCAGTTTGATTGGGCGGGGGGCAGCTGACTATGGCTACACCTTC. It specifies CASSLIGRGAADYGYTF.

This chain joins TRBV5-5 and TRBJ1-5, with a tentative D call TRBD1 (5 bases). This CDR3 has 15 residues. V was cut by 4 bases and J by 5 bases, with 16 bases left in between. Germline CDR1 is SGHKS and CDR2 is YYEKEE (reference sequence). Here the CDR3 DNA reads TGTGCCAGCAGCCTAGGGGCAGCGTCCCATCAGCCCCAGCATTTT. Its translation is CASSLGAASHQPQHF.

The chain carries TRBV7-8 and TRBJ2-3, with no clear D. There are 15 residues in the CDR3. Germline CDR1 and CDR2: SGHVS and FQNEAQ. V was clipped by 1 base and J by 1 base, with 9 bases between them. The CDR3 region has the DNA TGTGCCAGCAGCTTAGTATACGAGGGCACAGATACGCAGTATTTT. It encodes CASSLVYEGTDTQYF. The full variable domain, rest sourced from reference TRBV7-8 and TRBJ2-3, is GAGVSQSPRYKVAKRGQDVALRCDPISGHVSLFWYQQALGQGPEFLTYFQNEAQLDKSGLPSDRFFAERPEGSVSTLKIQRTQQEDSAVYLCASSLVYEGTDTQYFGPGTRLTVL.

V usage is TRBV14 and J usage is TRBJ2-1; possible D gene TRBD2, 5 bases. CDR3 length: 15 amino acids. From germline, CDR1 is SGHDN and CDR2 FVKESK. V dropped 1 base and J dropped 4 bases, with 11 bases sitting between them. The CDR3 bases are TGTGCCAGCAGCCAAGCCATAGCGCAATACAATGAGCAGTTCTTC. Encoded protein: CASSQAIAQYNEQFF.

The chain employs TRBV7-8 and TRBJ2-6; TRBD1 aligns across 7 bases. Looked up from germline, CDR1 is SGHVS and CDR2 is FQNEAQ. This CDR3 spans 15 amino acids. V trimming: 5 bases; J trimming: 2 bases; junction bases outside the gene matches: 3. CDR3 nucleotide sequence: TGTGCCAGCAGCCTCGACAGGGCTGGGGCCAACGTCCTGACTTTC. Protein product: CASSLDRAGANVLTF.

The V call is TRBV6-5, the J call TRBJ1-6; a weak D match, TRBD1 (6 bases). Germline CDR1 and CDR2: MNHEY and SVGAGI. The V end lost 6 bases, the J end lost 8 bases, and 11 bases lay between the germline ends. This CDR3 is 13 amino acids long. For the CDR3, the DNA is TGTGCCAGCAGGCCTCAGGGGCATTCACCCCTCCACTTT. As protein: CASRPQGHSPLHF.

The gene calls are TRBV6-5 and TRBJ2-7, with 8 bases identical to TRBD1. Per germline, CDR1 MNHEY and CDR2 SVGAGI. The ends lost 5 bases at V and 3 bases at J; junction bases unmatched: 6. The CDR3 sequence is 14 residues long. The CDR3 region has the DNA TGTGCCAGCAGTCCGGGACAGGCGCTCTACGAGCAGTACTTC. This gives the protein CASSPGQALYEQYF.

The chain couples TRBV28 to TRBJ2-1; 7 bases match TRBD1. The junction had 7 bases not matched to a gene; V was cut back by 3 bases and J by 5 bases. This CDR3 region has 15 residues. In germline, CDR1 is MDHEN, CDR2 SYDVKM. The CDR3 here is CASSFGQGDDNEQFF. The CDR3 bases are TGTGCCAGCAGTTTCGGCCAGGGGGACGACAATGAGCAGTTCTTC.

The chain combines TRBV9 with TRBJ2-7; a weak D match, TRBD1 (5 bases). The germline V gene has CDR1 SGDLS and CDR2 YYNGEE. This CDR3 has 13 amino acids. The V and J ends lost 3 bases and 6 bases respectively, with 13 bases between them. Written as DNA, the CDR3 is TGTGCCAGCAGCGCCTTGGGCCAGGGCGAGCAGTACTTC. Translation: CASSALGQGEQYF.

This chain uses TRBV7-9 with TRBJ1-5; D is unclear. Deletions cut 6 bases from V and 0 bases from J, with 6 bases between. Germline V gene lookup returns CDR1 SEHNR and CDR2 FQNEAQ (reference sequence). The length of the CDR3 is 13 residues. CDR3 sequence reads: CASSRDSNQPQHF. Here the CDR3 DNA reads TGTGCCAGCAGTCGGGATAGCAATCAGCCCCAGCATTTT.

This clone was observed a handful of times. The genes are TRBV19 and TRBJ2-1; 10 bases fit TRBD2. J was trimmed by 6 bases and V by 3 bases; bases with no gene match: 11. Germline-derived CDR1 and CDR2 are LNHDA and SQIVND (reference sequence). The CDR3 contains 17 residues. The CDR3 spells CASSIRSGRAIVNEQFF. The CDR3, as DNA: TGTGCCAGTAGTATCCGGAGCGGGAGGGCCATCGTCAATGAGCAGTTCTTC.

This clone has more than one count but fewer than ten. This chain connects TRBV5-1 to TRBJ1-1, with TRBD1 identical over 7 bases. This CDR3 is built from 19 residues. V lost 5 bases and J lost 4; bases outside the gene matches: 23. Germline assignment: CDR1 SGHRS and CDR2 YFSETQ. CDR3 in amino acids: CASSSPTRQGPVGGTEAFF. CDR3 DNA sequence: TGCGCCAGCAGTTCCCCTACCCGACAGGGACCGGTCGGGGGCACTGAAGCTTTCTTT.

This clone was counted once. The chain is built from TRBV12-5 and TRBJ1-1; no clear D gene. CDR1 is LGHNT, CDR2 FRNRAP, per germline. The CDR3 loop spans 11 amino acids. Deletions cut 6 bases from V and 2 bases from J, with 4 bases between. The CDR3 region has the DNA TGTGCTAGTGGCCCTAACACTGAAGCTTTCTTT. Translation: CASGPNTEAFF.

The count of this clone is one. The chain combines TRBV6-6 with TRBJ2-7; D gene unclear. The CDR3 has 13 amino acids. Looked up from germline, CDR1 is MNHNY and CDR2 is SVGAGI (reference sequence). The V gene lost 0 bases and the J gene lost 2 bases, with 5 bases spanning the gap. The CDR3 region is CASSYSSPYEQYF. DNA of the CDR3: TGTGCCAGCAGTTACTCATCTCCCTACGAGCAGTACTTC.